This passage covers 14 T cell receptor beta chains from one sample sequenced in a study of human T cells and chemical hapten exposure. Time point given: patch test 1, 2 weeks after DPC sensitization. Treatment here: therapeutic diphenylcyclopropenone sensitization with weekly scalp DPC. Each CDR3 protein is one row after TCRdb ran MiXCR on the RACE reads. The sample lists around 380,000 distinct CDR3 sequences, approximately 4.4% seen once, with under 2.5% in the top ten. The sequences come from whole blood, collected in connection with sensitization to the hapten diphenylcyclopropenone (DPC). Receptors originate from a woman between 50 and 59 years old with alopecia areata. Some clones in this sample may be carry-over from other donors' samples.

This clonotype was seen many times. This rearrangement joins TRBV24-1 to TRBJ2-1, with D perhaps TRBD1 (8 bases). The V gene's germline CDR1 is KGHDR and CDR2 SFDVKD. The CDR3 is 14 amino acids. V was clipped by 4 bases and J by 6 bases, with 12 bases between them. CDR3 protein: CATSDYRGGNEQFF. In DNA, the CDR3 is TGTGCCACCAGTGACTACAGGGGGGGCAATGAGCAGTTCTTC.

Only a few counts were recorded for this clonotype. The J gene is TRBJ2-7, the V gene TRBV18; either TRBD1 or TRBD2 may supply D (5 bases each). The germline V and J ends were trimmed by 0 bases and 6 bases, with 15 bases remaining between them. Per germline, CDR1 KGHSH and CDR2 LQKENI. The CDR3 has 15 amino acids. Here the CDR3 DNA reads TGTGCCAGCTCACCACCCGTGCCAGAGGGGCGCGAGCAGTACTTC. Its translation: CASSPPVPEGREQYF.

This clonotype was seen repeatedly, ten times or more. CDR3 sequence (DNA): TGCAGCGCGGGACTTCCCCTCGAGCAGTACTTC. Residues: CSAGLPLEQYF. The chain employs TRBV29-1 and TRBJ2-7, with a possible D match to TRBD2 (6 bases). The CDR3 is 11 amino acids. V dropped 7 bases and J dropped 6 bases, with 13 bases sitting between them. The V gene's germline CDR1 is SQVTM and CDR2 ANQGSEA.

The rearrangement links TRBV10-3 to TRBJ1-5; no clear D. CDR1 is ENHRY and CDR2 is SYGVKD in the germline V gene. CDR3 length: 14 residues. The ends were cut back, 5 bases at V and 7 bases at J, with 15 bases in the middle. This chain's CDR3 is CAISQEAVNQPQHF. The CDR3 DNA reads TGTGCCATCAGTCAAGAGGCAGTCAACCAGCCCCAGCATTTT.

The chain carries TRBV12-3 or TRBV12-4 and TRBJ1-1, with D perhaps TRBD1 (5 bases). This CDR3 has 14 residues. Deletions cut 5 bases from V and 8 bases from J, with 18 bases between. CDR3 amino acids: CASSGTLYRFEAFF. CDR3 DNA: TGTGCCAGCAGTGGGACCCTCTACCGCTTCGAAGCTTTCTTT.

This clonotype was detected ten times or more. This chain joins TRBV7-9 and TRBJ1-1; D gene uncertain. Trimming shortened V by 7 bases and J by 2 bases, and 11 bases separated the two germline ends. This CDR3 has 13 residues. CDR1 is SEHNR, CDR2 FQNEAQ, per germline (reference sequence). The CDR3 DNA sequence: TGTGCCAGCACCTATTTCGAAAACACTGAAGCTTTCTTT. Amino acid sequence: CASTYFENTEAFF.

This clonotype was seen many times. The gene calls are TRBV12-3 or TRBV12-4 and TRBJ2-7; 9 nucleotides align to TRBD1. This CDR3 has 13 amino acids. Germline trimming cut 5 bases from V and 4 bases from J; bases unmatched to any gene: 3. CDR3 DNA sequence: TGTGCCAGCAGTACAGGGGGCGGGTACGAGCAGTACTTC. Translation: CASSTGGGYEQYF.

This clonotype has a handful of counts. The chain employs TRBV14 and TRBJ2-3; 9 bases are shared with TRBD2. This CDR3 is built from 15 residues. Per germline, CDR1 SGHDN and CDR2 FVKESK. Trimming removed 2 bases from V and 2 bases from J; junction bases left unmatched: 2. The CDR3 coding sequence is TGTGCCAGCAGCCAAATAGCGGGGGTCACAGATACGCAGTATTTT. It encodes CASSQIAGVTDTQYF.

The table lists this clonotype with a few counts. The chain carries TRBV9 and TRBJ2-7, with 9 bases fitting TRBD1. The V segment lost 4 bases and the J segment 9 bases; nucleotides outside the gene matches: 5. The CDR3 contains 12 residues. Germline CDR1 SGDLS, CDR2 YYNGEE. CDR3 in DNA: TGTGCCAGCAGCACCGGACAGGGGTGGCAGTACTTC. Protein: CASSTGQGWQYF.

This clonotype was counted a few times. The chain has TRBV3-1 and TRBJ1-6, with TRBD1 identical over 10 bases. CDR3 length equals 17 residues. V lost 1 base to trimming and J lost 7 bases; unmatched junction nucleotides: 7. CDR1 is LGHDT and CDR2 is YNNKEL in the germline V gene (reference sequence). The CDR3 region has the DNA TGTGCCAGCAGCCAAGTAATCAGGGGACAGGGGAATTCACCCCTCCACTTT. Translated, it gives CASSQVIRGQGNSPLHF.

The chain couples TRBV12-3 or TRBV12-4 to TRBJ1-1; D is ambiguous. CDR3 length: 14 residues. V lost 6 bases and J lost 0, with 11 bases in between. Here the CDR3 DNA reads TGTGCCAGCAGGGCGCCTAGAGTGAACACTGAAGCTTTCTTT. Protein: CASRAPRVNTEAFF.

This clonotype turned up a few times. The V call is TRBV28, the J call TRBJ2-7; D possibly uses TRBD1 or TRBD2 (5 bases each). The CDR3 runs 14 residues. Trimming cost V 7 bases and J 2 bases, with 15 bases left between them. Germline V lookup: CDR1 MDHEN, CDR2 SYDVKM. CDR3 DNA sequence: TGTGCCAGCATTCCCCGGGACGTACCCTACGAGCAGTACTTC. Amino acids: CASIPRDVPYEQYF. The complete variable domain, with remaining parts taken from reference TRBV28 and TRBJ2-7, reads DVKVTQSSRYLVKRTGEKVFLECVQDMDHENMFWYRQDPGLGLRLIYFSYDVKMKEKGDIPEGYSVSREKKERFSLILESASTNQTSMYLCASIPRDVPYEQYFGPGTRLTVT.

This clonotype was detected a few times. The gene calls are TRBV27 and TRBJ2-4, with no clear D. The CDR3 runs 15 residues. Per the germline V gene, CDR1 is MNHEY and CDR2 is SMNVEV (reference sequence). V was cut by 3 bases and J by 2 bases, with 11 bases left in between. The CDR3 here is CASSFNTLSKNIQYF. CDR3 nucleotide sequence: TGTGCCAGCAGTTTTAACACCCTTTCCAAAAACATTCAGTACTTC.

This clonotype was detected only a few times. The rearrangement joins TRBV9 to TRBJ1-1; possible D gene TRBD1, 5 bases. The CDR3 has 14 amino acids. V was pared by 2 bases and J by 4 bases, with 12 bases between. The V gene's germline CDR1 is SGDLS and CDR2 YYNGEE. CDR3 DNA: TGTGCCAGCAGCGTTAATACAGGATCCACTGAAGCTTTCTTT. Translation gives CASSVNTGSTEAFF.